This note documents a single T cell receptor beta chain sequence. Its antigen is unknown. The CDR3 contains 14 residues. In germline, CDR1 is SEHNR, CDR2 FQNEAQ (reference sequence). V lost 3 bases and J lost 7, with 16 bases in between. This record comes from a study of T cell responses to AZD1222 COVID-19 vaccine. Findings and limits, study-wide: There were vaccine-associated CD4 TCRs across spike, dominant at 160-218 and 743-854. Among those given AZD1222, only five or six were seropositive at baseline.

The data were produced by immunoSEQ multiplex PCR, yet TCRdb's version contains in-frame clones alone and is incomplete. The sample holds roughly 110,000 clones, around 91% seen once. This chain joins TRBV7-9 and TRBJ2-7; no definite D call. This material consisted of peripheral blood, taken on day 0 of AZD1222 vaccination. This receptor was taken from an adult in good health. The CDR3 loop is CASSFGRAVGEQYF. The DNA of the CDR3 is TGTGCCAGCAGCTTTGGACGGGCAGTGGGGGAGCAGTACTTC. The variable domain in full, completed from reference TRBV7-9 and TRBJ2-7, reads DTGVSQNPRHKITKRGQNVTFRCDPISEHNRLYWYRQTLGQGPEFLTYFQNEAQLEKSRLLSDRFSAERPKGSFSTLEIQRTEQGDSAMYLCASSFGRAVGEQYFGPGTRLTVT.